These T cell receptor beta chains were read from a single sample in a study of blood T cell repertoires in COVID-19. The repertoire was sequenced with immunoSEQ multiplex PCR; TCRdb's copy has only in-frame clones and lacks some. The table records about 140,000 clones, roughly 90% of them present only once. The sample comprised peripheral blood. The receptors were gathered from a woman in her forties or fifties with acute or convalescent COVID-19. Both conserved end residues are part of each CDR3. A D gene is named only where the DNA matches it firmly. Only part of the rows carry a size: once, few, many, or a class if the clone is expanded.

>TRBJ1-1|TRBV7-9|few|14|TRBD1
TGTGCCAGCAGCTTAGGACAGGGAAGCACTGAAGCTTTCTTT
CASSLGQGSTEAFF
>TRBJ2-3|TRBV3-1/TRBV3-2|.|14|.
TGTGCCAGCAGCTCCACAGGGATTGCAGATACGCAGTATTTT
CASSSTGIADTQYF
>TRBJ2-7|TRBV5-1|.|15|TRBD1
TGCGCCAGCAGCTCACAGGGGGCAGTATTATACGAGCAGTACTTC
CASSSQGAVLYEQYF
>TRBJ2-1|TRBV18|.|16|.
TGTGCCAGCTCACCAAACTTAGATAGCTCCTACAATGAGCAGTTCTTC
CASSPNLDSSYNEQFF
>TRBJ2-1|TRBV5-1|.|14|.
TGCGCCAGCAGCTTGGAACAGGCCTACAATGAGCAGTTCTTC
CASSLEQAYNEQFF
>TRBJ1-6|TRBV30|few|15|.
TGTGCCTGGAGTGTAGGGGGGGCTTCGGGTTCACCCCTCCACTTT
CAWSVGGASGSPLHF
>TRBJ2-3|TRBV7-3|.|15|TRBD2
TGTGCCAGCAGCTTATGGCGGGGGAGCACAGATACGCAGTATTTT
CASSLWRGSTDTQYF
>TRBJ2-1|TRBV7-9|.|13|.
TGTGCCAGCAGCTTGTCCGTTTACAATGAGCAGTTCTTC
CASSLSVYNEQFF
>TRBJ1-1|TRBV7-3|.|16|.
TGTGCCAGCAGCCCCTCTTCCTCTAGGCTGAACACTGAAGCTTTCTTT
CASSPSSSRLNTEAFF
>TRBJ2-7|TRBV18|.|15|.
TGTGCCAGCTCACCACTTATAGGGGGCTCCTACGAGCAGTACTTC
CASSPLIGGSYEQYF
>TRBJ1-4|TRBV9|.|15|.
TGTGCCAGCAGCGTCCAGGCCGCAACTAATGAAAAACTGTTTTTT
CASSVQAATNEKLFF
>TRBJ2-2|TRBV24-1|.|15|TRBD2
TGTGCCACCAGTGCCGGACTAGCGGGAACCGGGGAGCTGTTTTTT
CATSAGLAGTGELFF
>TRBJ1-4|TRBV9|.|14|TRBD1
TGTGCCAGCACCCGATCAGGGGGCGATGAAAAACTGTTTTTT
CASTRSGGDEKLFF
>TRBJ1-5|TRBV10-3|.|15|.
TGTGCCATCAGTGTTTCAAGGGGTTCGGGTCAGCCCCAGCATTTT
CAISVSRGSGQPQHF
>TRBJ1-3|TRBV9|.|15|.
TGTGCCAGCAGCATTTTACAGGATCCCGGAAACACCATATATTTT
CASSILQDPGNTIYF
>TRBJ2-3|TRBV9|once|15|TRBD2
TGTGCCAGCAGCGTAACTAGCGGAAGCACAGATACGCAGTATTTT
CASSVTSGSTDTQYF
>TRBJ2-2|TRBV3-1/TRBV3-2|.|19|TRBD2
TGTGCCAGCAGCAAAAGCCTGACTAGCGGGGCGCGGGGCACCGGGGAGCTGTTTTTT
CASSKSLTSGARGTGELFF
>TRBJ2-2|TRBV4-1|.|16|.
TGCGCCAGCAGCCAAGTTAGGGGGAAGAGCCGCGGGGAGCTGTTTTTT
CASSQVRGKSRGELFF
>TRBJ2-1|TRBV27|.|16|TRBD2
TGTGCCAGCAGTCTAGCGGGAGGGACACCGTACAATGAGCAGTTCTTC
CASSLAGGTPYNEQFF
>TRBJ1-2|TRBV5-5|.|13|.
TGTGCCAGCAGCTTGGAACTTAACTATGGCTACACCTTC
CASSLELNYGYTF
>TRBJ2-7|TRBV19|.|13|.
TGTGCCAGTAGTATGAACAGGGATCAGGAGCAGTACTTC
CASSMNRDQEQYF
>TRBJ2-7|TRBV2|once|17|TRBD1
TGTGCCAGCAGTTCCGTTTACGACAGGGCCCGGACCTACGAGCAGTACTTC
CASSSVYDRARTYEQYF
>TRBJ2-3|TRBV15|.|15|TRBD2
TGTGCCACCAGCAGTAGCGGGGGTTACACAGATACGCAGTATTTT
CATSSSGGYTDTQYF
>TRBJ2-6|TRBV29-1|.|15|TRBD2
TGCAGCGTTGTTCCGGGGGGCTCTGGGGCCAACGTCCTGACTTTC
CSVVPGGSGANVLTF
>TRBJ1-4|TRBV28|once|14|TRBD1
TGTGCCAGCAGTTTGAACAGGGGTCGGGAAAAACTGTTTTTT
CASSLNRGREKLFF
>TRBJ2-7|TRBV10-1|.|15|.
TGCGCCAGCAGTGAGGTACAGGCCACCACCTACGAGCAGTACTTC
CASSEVQATTYEQYF
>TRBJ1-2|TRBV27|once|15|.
TGTGCCAGCAGTTCAGCTCCCGGGACAAACTATGGCTACACCTTC
CASSSAPGTNYGYTF
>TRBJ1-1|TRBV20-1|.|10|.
TGCAGTGGCTCAGGGACTGAAGCTTTCTTT
CSGSGTEAFF
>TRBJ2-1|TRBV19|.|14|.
TGTGCCAGTAGTCGCCGGGGGAATTTTGATGAGCAGTTCTTC
CASSRRGNFDEQFF
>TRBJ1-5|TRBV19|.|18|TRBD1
TGTGCCAGTAGCCCGGGACAGATTACAAGCCTTAGCAATCAGCCCCAGCATTTT
CASSPGQITSLSNQPQHF
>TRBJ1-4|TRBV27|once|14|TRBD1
TGTGCCAGCGCCTGGACAGGGGCTAATGAAAAACTGTTTTTT
CASAWTGANEKLFF
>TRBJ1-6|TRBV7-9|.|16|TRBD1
TGTGCCAGCAGCGTTTCCACAGGGGGCGGTAATTCACCCCTCCACTTT
CASSVSTGGGNSPLHF
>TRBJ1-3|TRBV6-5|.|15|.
TGTGCCAGCAGTTCGATGGGACTCTCTGGAAACACCATATATTTT
CASSSMGLSGNTIYF
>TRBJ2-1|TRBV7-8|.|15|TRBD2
TGTGCCAGCAGCTTGATGAGCGGGAGTTACAATGAGCAGTTCTTC
CASSLMSGSYNEQFF
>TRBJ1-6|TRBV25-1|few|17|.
TGTGCCAGCAGTGGAGGAACAGGGTTTAAGTTGGATTCACCCCTCCACTTT
CASSGGTGFKLDSPLHF
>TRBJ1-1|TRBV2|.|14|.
TGTGCCAGCAACGAGAGGGAAATGAACACTGAAGCTTTCTTT
CASNEREMNTEAFF
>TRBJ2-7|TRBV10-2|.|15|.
TGCGCCAGCAGTGAGTCAGGGCTAGCCACCTACGAGCAGTACTTC
CASSESGLATYEQYF
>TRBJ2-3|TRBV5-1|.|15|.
TGCGCCAGCAGCTGGGGGCCCACGGCAACAGATACGCAGTATTTT
CASSWGPTATDTQYF
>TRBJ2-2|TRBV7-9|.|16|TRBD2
TGTGCCAGCAGCTTAGTTAGCGGGGGAAACACCGGGGAGCTGTTTTTT
CASSLVSGGNTGELFF
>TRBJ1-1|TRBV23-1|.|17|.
TGCGCCAGCAGTTCCCCCCTCACGGGACACATGAACACTGAAGCTTTCTTT
CASSSPLTGHMNTEAFF
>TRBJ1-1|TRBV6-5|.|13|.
TGTGCCAGCAGTTACACAGGGAACACTGAAGCTTTCTTT
CASSYTGNTEAFF
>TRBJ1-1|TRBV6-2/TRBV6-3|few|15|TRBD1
TGTGCCAGCAGTTACTCGACAGGGCGGCACACTGAAGCTTTCTTT
CASSYSTGRHTEAFF
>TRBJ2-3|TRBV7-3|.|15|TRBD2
TGTGCCAGCAGCATCGGAGCGGGAGGCACAGATACGCAGTATTTT
CASSIGAGGTDTQYF
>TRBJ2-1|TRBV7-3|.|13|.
TGTGCCAGCAGCTTAAGACAGTACAATGAGCAGTTCTTC
CASSLRQYNEQFF
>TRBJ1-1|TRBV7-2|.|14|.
TGTGCCAGCAGCTTAGGGCCGATGAACACTGAAGCTTTCTTT
CASSLGPMNTEAFF
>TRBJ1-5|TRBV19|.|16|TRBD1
TGTGCCAGTAGTCCCGGGACAGGGGTCCCCAATCAGCCCCAGCATTTT
CASSPGTGVPNQPQHF
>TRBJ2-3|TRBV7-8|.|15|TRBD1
TGTGCCAGCAGCGTCGGGACAGATGACACAGATACGCAGTATTTT
CASSVGTDDTDTQYF
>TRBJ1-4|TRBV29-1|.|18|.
TGCAGCGTTGAAGATCTCGACGGACAGTTCGCAACTAATGAAAAACTGTTTTTT
CSVEDLDGQFATNEKLFF
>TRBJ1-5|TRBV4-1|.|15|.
TGCGCCAGCAGCCAAGTAGGCGGGGGAAGTCAGCCCCAGCATTTT
CASSQVGGGSQPQHF
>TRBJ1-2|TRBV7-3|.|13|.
TGTGCCAGCAGCTTAAGGCCAGGGCAAGGCTACACCTTC
CASSLRPGQGYTF
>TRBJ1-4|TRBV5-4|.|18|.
TGTGCCAGCAGCTTGGGGGCAGGGTCCTATGCAACTAATGAAAAACTGTTTTTT
CASSLGAGSYATNEKLFF